Shown below are 32 T cell receptor beta chains from a single sample sequenced in a study of Ad26.COV2.S vaccination and SARS-CoV-2 variants. Treatment: 15 to 20 received Ad26.COV2.S at low or high dose, single or two shots; about 5 received placebo; per-sample allocation not given. Collection of the samples took place on day 63 after the first injection of vaccine or placebo. Only in-frame clones appear in the TCRdb table, and some are missing; sequencing was by immunoSEQ multiplex PCR. Seen here are around 400,000 clones, about 93% observed once, and the top ten hold 9% to 15%. The material was peripheral blood, obtained in a trial of Ad26.COV2.S vaccine versus placebo. The receptors derive from a person between 18 and 59 years old who received the Ad26.COV2.S COVID-19 vaccine or a placebo.

The sample holds one count of this clone. The rearrangement joins TRBV6-5 to TRBJ2-3, with 8 bases matching TRBD2. The CDR3 spans 12 residues. Germline trimming cut 5 bases from V and 6 bases from J; bases unmatched to any gene: 1. The germline V gene encodes CDR1 MNHEY and CDR2 SVGAGI. CDR3 nucleotide sequence: TGTGCCAGCAGTATAGCGGGGGATACGCAGTATTTT. Protein: CASSIAGDTQYF.

The chain carries TRBV3-1 (or the pseudogene TRBV3-2) and TRBJ1-2, with no clear D. The CDR3 is made up of 16 amino acids. The germline V gene has CDR1 LGHDT and CDR2 YNNKEL (reference sequence). Trimming left V 0 bases short and J 0 bases short, with 11 bases between. The CDR3 spells CASSQEWSEPNYGYTF. The DNA for the CDR3 is TGTGCCAGCAGCCAAGAATGGTCAGAGCCTAACTATGGCTACACCTTC.

The rearrangement uses TRBV6-2 or TRBV6-3 and TRBJ1-4, with D unclear. CDR3 length: 14 residues. V shed 6 bases and J shed 5 bases, with 13 bases lying between them. Germline lookup yields CDR1 MNHEY and CDR2 SVGEGT. CDR3 coding DNA: TGTGCCAGCAGCGAGGGAAAGTGGAATGAAAAACTGTTTTTT. Translated, it gives CASSEGKWNEKLFF.

The rearrangement uses TRBV11-2 and TRBJ2-7, with D tentatively TRBD2 (6 bases). This CDR3 has 15 amino acids. V was pared by 0 bases and J by 1 base, with 10 bases between. Germline V gene lookup returns CDR1 SGHAT and CDR2 FQNNGV. The CDR3 bases are TGTGCCAGCAGCTTAGACGGGAGCTGGTCCTACGAGCAGTACTTC. Residues: CASSLDGSWSYEQYF.

This sequence joins TRBV7-9 and TRBJ2-2, with D unclear. The CDR3 runs 14 residues. V was clipped by 1 base and J by 2 bases, with 5 bases between them. The V gene's germline CDR1 is SEHNR and CDR2 FQNEAQ (reference sequence). The chain's CDR3 is CASSLDTNTGELFF. CDR3 nucleotide sequence: TGTGCCAGCAGCTTAGACACAAACACCGGGGAGCTGTTTTTT. Based on the CDR3 plus reference TRBV7-9 and TRBJ2-2, the full variable domain is DTGVSQNPRHKITKRGQNVTFRCDPISEHNRLYWYRQTLGQGPEFLTYFQNEAQLEKSRLLSDRFSAERPKGSFSTLEIQRTEQGDSAMYLCASSLDTNTGELFFGEGSRLTVL.

This clone was detected only once. The chain uses TRBV10-3 and TRBJ2-7, with 12 bases lining up with TRBD1. The CDR3 contains 15 residues. J was trimmed by 5 bases and V by 6 bases; bases with no gene match: 8. Germline assignment: CDR1 ENHRY and CDR2 SYGVKD. The CDR3 sequence is CAIRPGQGAFDEQYF. The CDR3 nucleotides are TGTGCCATCAGACCGGGACAGGGGGCTTTCGACGAGCAGTACTTC.

V gene TRBV10-3 combines with J gene TRBJ2-5; 8 nucleotides line up with TRBD1. Germline V lookup: CDR1 ENHRY, CDR2 SYGVKD. The CDR3 runs to 18 residues. The V segment lost 2 bases and the J segment 1 base; nucleotides outside the gene matches: 12. CDR3 DNA: TGTGCCATCAGTGAGCCCCGATTAGACAGGGGACCCCAAGAGACCCAGTACTTC. It codes for CAISEPRLDRGPQETQYF.

The gene calls are TRBV7-9 and TRBJ1-1; TRBD1 is a possible D gene (6 bases). Per the germline V gene, CDR1 is SEHNR and CDR2 is FQNEAQ (reference sequence). There are 14 residues in the CDR3. CDR3 sequence: CASIEGGMNTEAFF. CDR3 bases: TGTGCTTCAATTGAAGGGGGGATGAACACTGAAGCTTTCTTT.

V is TRBV5-1 and J is TRBJ2-7, with D unresolved. Germline V gene data show CDR1 as SGHRS and CDR2 as YFSETQ. CDR3 length: 12 amino acids. V lost 2 bases and J lost 4, with 7 bases in between. DNA for the CDR3: TGCGCCAGCAGCTTCAGCGAGTACGAGCAGTACTTC. Amino acid sequence: CASSFSEYEQYF.

This clone was detected a few times. V gene TRBV6-5 combines with J gene TRBJ1-6; 7 bases align to TRBD1. CDR1 MNHEY and CDR2 SVGAGI come from the germline V gene. This CDR3 comprises 15 residues. J was trimmed by 7 bases and V by 6 bases; bases with no gene match: 9. DNA of the CDR3: TGTGCCAGCAGACGTCACCGGACAGGCAATTCACCCCTCCACTTT. Protein product: CASRRHRTGNSPLHF.

The rearrangement uses TRBV7-9 and TRBJ2-3; D uncertain. The CDR3 spans 15 residues. Germline CDR1 reads SEHNR; CDR2 reads FQNEAQ (reference sequence). The germline V and J ends were trimmed by 1 base and 4 bases, with 12 bases remaining between them. CDR3 in DNA: TGTGCCAGCAGCTTAGGTGGGGAAGGGTCAGATACGCAGTATTTT. Translated, it gives CASSLGGEGSDTQYF. Filled out from reference TRBV7-9 and TRBJ2-3, the complete variable domain reads DTGVSQNPRHKITKRGQNVTFRCDPISEHNRLYWYRQTLGQGPEFLTYFQNEAQLEKSRLLSDRFSAERPKGSFSTLEIQRTEQGDSAMYLCASSLGGEGSDTQYFGPGTRLTVL.

The genes are TRBV6-2 or TRBV6-3 and TRBJ1-3; 11 nucleotides align to TRBD1. CDR1 and CDR2 from the germline V gene are MNHEY and SVGEGT. CDR3 length: 16 residues. The J segment lost 0 bases and the V segment lost 5 bases, leaving 3 bases of the junction unmatched. In DNA, the CDR3 is TGTGCCAGCAGTGGACAGGGGGCGATCTCTGGAAACACCATATATTTT. Translating it yields CASSGQGAISGNTIYF.

The chain is built from TRBV10-3 and TRBJ2-7, with 7 bases fitting TRBD1. Losses at the gene ends were 2 bases for V and 4 bases for J; bases not matched to a gene: 2. This CDR3 comprises 13 residues. Germline CDR1 reads ENHRY; CDR2 reads SYGVKD. The CDR3 protein is CAISEGTVYEQYF. As DNA, the CDR3 is TGTGCCATCAGTGAGGGGACAGTATACGAGCAGTACTTC.

This chain links TRBV7-2 with TRBJ1-5, with TRBD1 matching over 7 bases. V shed 5 bases, J shed 10 bases, and the junction held 8 bases outside the gene matches. CDR1 is SGHTA and CDR2 is FQGNSA in the germline V gene. This CDR3 comprises 13 residues. The CDR3 sequence is CASSETGIGPQHF. The CDR3 bases are TGTGCCAGCAGCGAGACAGGGATAGGCCCCCAGCATTTT.

This chain uses TRBV9 with TRBJ2-3; TRBD1 matches at 8 bases. The V gene's germline CDR1 is SGDLS and CDR2 YYNGEE. The V gene end was trimmed by 3 bases and the J gene end by 3 bases; junction bases not matched to a gene: 6. The CDR3 loop spans 15 amino acids. CDR3 protein: CASSEQGVRTDTQYF. CDR3 bases: TGTGCCAGCAGCGAACAGGGGGTACGGACAGATACGCAGTATTTT.

This clone was detected only once. The chain carries TRBV20-1 and TRBJ1-1; TRBD1 matches at 7 bases. After removal of 3 bases from V and 6 bases from J, the junction contained 1 base not matched to a gene. This CDR3 comprises 11 residues. CDR1 DFQATT and CDR2 SNEGSKA come from the germline V gene (reference sequence). CDR3 sequence (DNA): TGCAGTGCTAGTAGGGGGCCTGAAGCTTTCTTT. Amino acids: CSASRGPEAFF.

This chain uses TRBV10-3 with TRBJ2-3; TRBD2 matches at 10 bases. This CDR3 has 16 amino acids. Germline V lookup: CDR1 ENHRY, CDR2 SYGVKD. With 6 bases clipped from V and 0 bases from J, the junction kept 6 bases outside the gene matches. The CDR3 loop is CAIRQGLADSTDTQYF. CDR3 sequence (DNA): TGTGCCATCAGGCAAGGACTAGCGGATAGCACAGATACGCAGTATTTT.

The V call is TRBV28, the J call TRBJ2-7; D gene unclear. Trimming cost V 3 bases and J 2 bases, with 8 bases left between them. The germline CDR1 and CDR2 sequences are MDHEN and SYDVKM. The CDR3 consists of 13 residues. This CDR3 reads CASSFSRAYEQYF. As DNA, the CDR3 is TGTGCCAGCAGTTTCTCTAGAGCCTACGAGCAGTACTTC.

This clone was counted between two and nine times. CDR3 in DNA: TGCGCCAGCAGTCTGACTAGCAGCGGGGAGCTGTTTTTT. Protein product: CASSLTSSGELFF. The V and J genes are TRBV10-1 and TRBJ2-2; 7 bases match TRBD2. This CDR3 has 13 amino acids. Trimming took 5 bases from V and 7 from J; bases not matched to a gene: 4. CDR1 and CDR2 from the germline V gene are WNHNN and SYGVQD (reference sequence).

V and J are TRBV5-1 and TRBJ2-1; 8 nucleotides match TRBD1. Germline assignment: CDR1 SGHRS and CDR2 YFSETQ. Trimming at V came to 6 bases and at J to 1 base, leaving 24 bases not matched to a gene. The CDR3 covers 21 residues. The CDR3 region is CASINEGPRDRSTQSYNEQFF. In DNA form, the CDR3 reads TGCGCCAGCATAAACGAGGGCCCTAGGGACAGGTCCACCCAATCCTACAATGAGCAGTTCTTC.

The genes are TRBV27 and TRBJ1-4; TRBD1 matches 8 bases. The CDR3 has 14 residues. The germline V gene has CDR1 MNHEY and CDR2 SMNVEV (reference sequence). Germline trimming cut 5 bases from V and 10 bases from J; bases unmatched to any gene: 9. CDR3 DNA: TGTGCCAGCAGTAACAGGACAGGGCCGGCAAAACTGTTTTTT. Protein product: CASSNRTGPAKLFF.

The V gene is TRBV4-3, the J gene TRBJ2-7, with 10 bases identical to TRBD1. The V gene end was trimmed by 0 bases and the J gene end by 4 bases; junction bases not matched to a gene: 6. Looked up from germline, CDR1 is LGHNA and CDR2 is YSLEER. The CDR3 sequence is 16 residues long. The CDR3 sequence is CASSQDRGQGQYEQYF. CDR3 DNA sequence: TGCGCCAGCAGCCAAGATAGGGGACAGGGGCAGTACGAGCAGTACTTC.

Of note for this clone: This CDR3 is also generated by other DNA sequences in the sample. The rearrangement joins TRBV5-1 to TRBJ2-7, with D unresolved. Germline-derived CDR1 and CDR2 are SGHRS and YFSETQ. The CDR3 is made up of 12 amino acids. Trimming cost V 1 base and J 1 base, with 3 bases left between them. CDR3 residues: CASSLPSYEQYF. The CDR3 nucleotides read TGCGCCAGCAGCTTGCCTTCCTACGAGCAGTACTTC.

The chain uses TRBV29-1 and TRBJ2-7; D uncertain. The V end lost 6 bases, the J end lost 3 bases, and 12 bases lay between the germline ends. Germline assignment: CDR1 SQVTM and CDR2 ANQGSEA. The CDR3 has 12 amino acids. The CDR3 DNA sequence: TGCAGCGTAACCATCTCCCTCTACGAGCAGTACTTC. It is translated as CSVTISLYEQYF.

J is TRBJ2-3 and V is TRBV9; D gene uncertain. CDR3 length: 15 amino acids. The germline CDR1 and CDR2 sequences are SGDLS and YYNGEE. V lost 4 bases to trimming and J lost 0 bases, with 12 bases between them. The CDR3 bases are TGTGCCAGCAGCCCACCTGGGCCCAGCACAGATACGCAGTATTTT. Translating it yields CASSPPGPSTDTQYF.

V and J are TRBV6-5 and TRBJ2-7; 7 bases map to TRBD1. This CDR3 spans 13 amino acids. Trimming took 3 bases from V and 4 from J; bases not matched to a gene: 3. The germline CDR1 and CDR2 sequences are MNHEY and SVGAGI. CDR3 nucleotides: TGTGCCAGCAGTTATTGGACAGGTTACGAGCAGTACTTC. Translation: CASSYWTGYEQYF.

The chain carries TRBV3-1 (or the pseudogene TRBV3-2) and TRBJ2-2, with D perhaps matching TRBD2 (6 bases). With 4 bases removed from V and 5 bases from J, the gap between germline ends came to 20 bases. The CDR3 consists of 17 residues. Germline loops: CDR1 LGHDT, CDR2 YNNKEL (reference sequence). DNA for the CDR3: TGTGCCAGCAGCCGAACCAGGTCGCTAGCGCGGACCGGGGAGCTGTTTTTT. It translates to CASSRTRSLARTGELFF.

The chain has TRBV12-3 or TRBV12-4 and TRBJ2-5, with D possibly called TRBD1 or TRBD2 (6 bases each). V lost 4 bases and J 5 bases, leaving 11 bases between the germline ends. The CDR3 is 13 amino acids. The CDR3 spells CASSWGARETQYF. CDR3 nucleotides: TGTGCCAGCAGTTGGGGGGCGCGGGAGACCCAGTACTTC.

This clone has a single count. This chain joins TRBV19 and TRBJ2-4, with 15 nucleotides matching TRBD2. V dropped 4 bases and J dropped 1; count of bases not matched to a gene: 5. This CDR3 has 18 amino acids. Germline V lookup: CDR1 LNHDA, CDR2 SQIVND (reference sequence). The chain's CDR3 is CASSTGLAGGRAKNIQYF. CDR3 DNA sequence: TGTGCCAGTAGTACGGGACTAGCGGGAGGAAGGGCCAAAAACATTCAGTACTTC.

The chain employs TRBV19 and TRBJ2-7; TRBD2 aligns across 10 bases. After removal of 0 bases from V and 0 bases from J, the junction contained 5 bases not matched to a gene. Germline CDR1 is LNHDA and CDR2 is SQIVND (reference sequence). The CDR3 consists of 17 residues. CDR3 nucleotide sequence: TGTGCCAGTAGTATAGATGGGACTAGCGCTAACTCCTACGAGCAGTACTTC. As protein: CASSIDGTSANSYEQYF.

In its sample, this clone was seen once. The chain uses TRBV9 and TRBJ2-7; the match to TRBD2 covers 14 bases. The CDR3 loop spans 19 amino acids. CDR1 is SGDLS and CDR2 is YYNGEE in the germline V gene. The J segment lost 5 bases and the V segment lost 4 bases, leaving 17 bases of the junction unmatched. CDR3 loop: CASSLRPSGTSGSAHEQYF. As DNA, the CDR3 is TGTGCCAGCAGCTTGAGGCCTTCCGGGACTAGCGGGAGTGCCCACGAGCAGTACTTC. Supplemented by reference TRBV9 and TRBJ2-7, the full variable domain reads DSGVTQTPKHLITATGQRVTLRCSPRSGDLSVYWYQQSLDQGLQFLIQYYNGEERAKGNILERFSAQQFPDLHSELNLSSLELGDSALYFCASSLRPSGTSGSAHEQYFGPGTRLTVT.

The CDR3: CASSYLGRDYEQYF. The CDR3 coding sequence is TGTGCCAGCAGTTACTTGGGCAGGGACTACGAGCAGTACTTC. V usage is TRBV6-6 and J usage is TRBJ2-7; D is possibly TRBD1 (5 bases). This CDR3 is 14 amino acids long. V dropped 1 base and J dropped 3 bases, with 10 bases sitting between them. Germline values: CDR1 MNHNY, CDR2 SVGAGI (reference sequence).